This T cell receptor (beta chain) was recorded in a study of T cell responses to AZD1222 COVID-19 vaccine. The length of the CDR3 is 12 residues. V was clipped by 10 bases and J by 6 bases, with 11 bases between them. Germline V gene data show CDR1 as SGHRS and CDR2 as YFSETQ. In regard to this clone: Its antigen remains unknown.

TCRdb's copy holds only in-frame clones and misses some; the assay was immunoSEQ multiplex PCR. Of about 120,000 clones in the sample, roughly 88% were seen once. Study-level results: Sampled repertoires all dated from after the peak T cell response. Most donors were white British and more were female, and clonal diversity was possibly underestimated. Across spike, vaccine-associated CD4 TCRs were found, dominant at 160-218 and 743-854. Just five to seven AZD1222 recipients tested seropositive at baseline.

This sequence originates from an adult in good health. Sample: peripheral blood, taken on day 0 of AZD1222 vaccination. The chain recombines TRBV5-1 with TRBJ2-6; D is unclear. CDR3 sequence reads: CASKLEANVLTF. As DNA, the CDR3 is TGCGCCTCAAAGTTAGAGGCCAACGTCCTGACTTTC.